The sequence of this T cell receptor beta chain was determined in a study of T cells in Graves' hyperthyroidism and ophthalmopathy. The study's findings and limits: Expanded thyroid clonotypes (above 0.001) were mostly also found in blood.

Regions amplified from RNA transcripts were the TCR beta CDR3 regions. The HTBI primer set was used in a first-round RT-PCR of the TCR CDR3. TCRdb itself ran the multiplex PCR reads through MiXCR, one entry per CDR3 protein. The table lists hundreds of thousands of distinct CDR3 sequences, about half of them singletons. J was trimmed by 2 bases and V by 4 bases; bases with no gene match: 8. The CDR3 runs to 15 residues. CDR1 SGDLS and CDR2 YYNGEE come from the germline V gene. Comment on this clonotype: Its antigen is not identified.

The sequenced sample was peripheral blood or thyroid tissue (not recorded which). V usage is TRBV9 and J usage is TRBJ1-2; TRBD1 aligns across 7 bases. This TCR was sampled from a young woman with Graves' hyperthyroidism. CDR3 protein: CASSSGDRPNYGYTF. The CDR3 DNA follows: TGTGCCAGCAGCTCCGGGGACAGACCCAACTATGGCTACACCTTC.